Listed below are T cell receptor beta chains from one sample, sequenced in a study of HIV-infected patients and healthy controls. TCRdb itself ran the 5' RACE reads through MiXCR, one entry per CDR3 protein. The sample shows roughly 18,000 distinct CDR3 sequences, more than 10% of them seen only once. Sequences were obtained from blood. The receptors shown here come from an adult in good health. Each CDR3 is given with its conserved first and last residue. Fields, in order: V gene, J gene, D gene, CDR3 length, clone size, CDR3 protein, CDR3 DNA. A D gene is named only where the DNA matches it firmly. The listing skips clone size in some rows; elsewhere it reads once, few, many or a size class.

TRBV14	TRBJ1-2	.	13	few	CASSQDRLYGYTF	TGTGCCAGCAGCCAAGACAGACTCTATGGCTACACCTTC
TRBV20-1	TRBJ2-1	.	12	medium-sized	CSARRQHNEQFF	TGCAGTGCTAGAAGACAGCACAATGAGCAGTTCTTC
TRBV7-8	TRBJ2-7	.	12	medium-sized	CASSSSFYEQYF	TGTGCCAGCTCCTCCAGCTTCTACGAGCAGTACTTC
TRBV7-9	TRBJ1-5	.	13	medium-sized	CASSLMVRSPQHF	TGTGCCAGCAGCTTAATGGTCCGAAGCCCCCAGCATTTT
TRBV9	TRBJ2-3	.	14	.	CASSSTGSGDTQYF	TGTGCCAGCAGCTCCACGGGATCAGGAGATACGCAGTATTTT
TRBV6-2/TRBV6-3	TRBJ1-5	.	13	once	CASREDGNQPQHF	TGTGCCAGCAGGGAAGATGGCAATCAGCCCCAGCATTTT
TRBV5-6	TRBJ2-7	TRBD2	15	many	CASSFLLAGGHEQYF	TGTGCCAGCAGCTTCTTACTAGCGGGGGGCCACGAGCAGTACTTC
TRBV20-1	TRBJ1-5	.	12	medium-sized	CSAWGGRQPQHF	TGCAGTGCCTGGGGGGGTCGCCAGCCCCAGCATTTT
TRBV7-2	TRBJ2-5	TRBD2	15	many	CASSRDYAPQETQYF	TGTGCCAGCAGCAGGGACTACGCCCCCCAAGAGACCCAGTACTTC
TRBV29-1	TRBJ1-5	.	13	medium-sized	CSVEDPLNGAQHF	TGCAGCGTTGAAGATCCTCTTAACGGGGCCCAGCATTTT
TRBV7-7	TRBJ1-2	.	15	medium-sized	CASSLVRIANYGYTF	TGTGCTAGCAGCTTAGTCCGGATAGCTAACTATGGCTACACCTTC
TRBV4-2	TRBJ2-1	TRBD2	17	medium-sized	CASSQGLAGASYNEQFF	TGTGCCAGCAGCCAAGGACTAGCGGGGGCGTCCTACAATGAGCAGTTCTTC
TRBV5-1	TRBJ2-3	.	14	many	CASLPGPPGYTQYF	TGCGCCAGTTTACCGGGACCGCCGGGATATACGCAGTATTTT
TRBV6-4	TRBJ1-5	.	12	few	CASWTNNQPQHF	TGTGCCTCGTGGACAAACAATCAGCCCCAGCATTTT
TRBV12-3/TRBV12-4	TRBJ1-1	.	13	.	CASSWARNTEAFF	TGTGCCAGCAGTTGGGCCCGGAACACTGAAGCTTTCTTT
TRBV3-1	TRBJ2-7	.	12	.	CASSHRSYEQYF	TGTGCCAGCAGCCACAGATCCTACGAGCAGTACTTC
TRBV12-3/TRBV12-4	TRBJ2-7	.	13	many	CASSLGLGYEQYF	TGTGCCAGCAGTTTAGGACTTGGGTACGAGCAGTACTTC
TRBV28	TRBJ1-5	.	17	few	CASSLSGLARAGYRQHF	TGTGCCAGCAGTTTATCCGGGTTGGCTAGGGCAGGGTATCGCCAGCATTTT
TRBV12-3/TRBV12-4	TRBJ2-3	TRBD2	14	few	CASSLGGSTDTQYF	TGTGCCAGCAGCTTGGGGGGGTCCACAGATACGCAGTATTTT
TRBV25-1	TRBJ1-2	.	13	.	CASSDSPRTAYTF	TGTGCCAGCAGTGACTCGCCAAGGACAGCCTACACCTTC
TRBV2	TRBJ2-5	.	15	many	CASIFNPAGEETQYF	TGTGCCAGCATCTTCAACCCCGCAGGGGAAGAGACCCAGTACTTC
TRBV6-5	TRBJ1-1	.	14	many	CASSSDGLNTEAFF	TGTGCCAGCAGTTCGGACGGTCTGAACACTGAAGCTTTCTTT
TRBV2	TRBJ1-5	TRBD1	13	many	CASSGTGTQPQHF	TGTGCCAGCAGTGGGACAGGAACTCAGCCCCAGCATTTT
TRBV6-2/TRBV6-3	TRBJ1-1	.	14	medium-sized	CASSYSRLAHEAFF	TGTGCCAGCAGTTACTCGAGGTTGGCCCATGAAGCTTTCTTT
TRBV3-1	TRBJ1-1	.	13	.	CASSPRGSIEAFF	TGTGCCAGCAGCCCGAGAGGGTCTATTGAAGCTTTCTTT
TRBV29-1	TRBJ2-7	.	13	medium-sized	CSVDTGREYEQYF	TGCAGCGTTGACACGGGTCGCGAGTACGAGCAGTACTTC
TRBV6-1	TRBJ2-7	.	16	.	CASSPALWRLEYEQYF	TGTGCCAGCAGTCCAGCTCTCTGGCGCCTTGAGTACGAGCAGTACTTC
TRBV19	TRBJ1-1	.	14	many	CASSKLGMNTEAFF	TGTGCCAGTAGTAAGCTCGGAATGAACACTGAAGCTTTCTTT
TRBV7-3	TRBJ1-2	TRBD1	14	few	CASSPQGASRGYTF	TGTGCCAGCAGCCCACAGGGGGCCAGTCGAGGCTACACCTTC
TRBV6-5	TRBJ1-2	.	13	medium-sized	CASTKPGTNGYTF	TGTGCCAGCACTAAGCCTGGAACGAATGGCTACACCTTC
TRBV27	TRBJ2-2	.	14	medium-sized	CASSPPIATGELFF	TGTGCCAGCAGCCCCCCTATTGCTACCGGGGAGCTGTTTTTT
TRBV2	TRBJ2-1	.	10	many	CASRLAEQFF	TGTGCCAGCCGGTTGGCTGAGCAGTTCTTC
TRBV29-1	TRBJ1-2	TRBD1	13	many	CSVEEAGGYGYTF	TGCAGCGTTGAAGAGGCAGGGGGCTATGGCTACACCTTC
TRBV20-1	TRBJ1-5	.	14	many	CSAPEGVWGGPQHF	TGCAGTGCACCTGAGGGGGTTTGGGGCGGGCCCCAGCATTTT
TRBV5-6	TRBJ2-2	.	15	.	CASSLGAGTTGELFF	TGTGCCAGCAGCTTGGGAGCGGGGACAACCGGGGAGCTGTTTTTT
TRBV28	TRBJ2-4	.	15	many	CASSGGLLAKNIQYF	TGTGCCAGCAGTGGGGGGCTCCTAGCCAAAAACATTCAGTACTTC
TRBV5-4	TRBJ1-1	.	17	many	CASSSGGVRLGNTEAFF	TGTGCCAGCAGCAGTGGGGGAGTTAGGTTGGGGAACACTGAAGCTTTCTTT
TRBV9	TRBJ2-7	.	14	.	CASSVDEGPYEQYF	TGTGCCAGCAGCGTAGATGAGGGACCCTACGAGCAGTACTTC
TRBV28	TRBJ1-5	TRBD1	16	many	CASSLWQGGGGQPQHF	TGTGCCAGCAGTTTATGGCAGGGGGGAGGTGGGCAGCCCCAGCATTTT
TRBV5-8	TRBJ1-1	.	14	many	CASSLRGLGTEAFF	TGTGCCAGCAGCTTGCGAGGGTTGGGCACTGAAGCTTTCTTT